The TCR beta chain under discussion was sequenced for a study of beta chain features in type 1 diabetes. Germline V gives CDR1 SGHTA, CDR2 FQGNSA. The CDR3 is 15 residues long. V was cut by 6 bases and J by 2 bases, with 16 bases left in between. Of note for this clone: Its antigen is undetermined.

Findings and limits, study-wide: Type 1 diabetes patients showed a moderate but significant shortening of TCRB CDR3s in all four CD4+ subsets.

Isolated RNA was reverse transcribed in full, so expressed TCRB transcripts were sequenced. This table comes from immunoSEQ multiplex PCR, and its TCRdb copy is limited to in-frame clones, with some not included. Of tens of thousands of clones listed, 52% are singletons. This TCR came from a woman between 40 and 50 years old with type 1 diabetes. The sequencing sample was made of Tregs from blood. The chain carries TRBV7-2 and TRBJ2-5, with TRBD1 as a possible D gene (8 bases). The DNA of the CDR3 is TGTGCCAGCAGGGGGGGGACAGGCGATCAAGAGACCCAGTACTTC. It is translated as CASRGGTGDQETQYF. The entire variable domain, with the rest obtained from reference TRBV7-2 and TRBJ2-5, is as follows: GAGVSQSPSNKVTEKGKDVELRCDPISGHTALYWYRQSLGQGLEFLIYFQGNSAPDKSGLPSDRFSAERTGGSVSTLTIQRTQQEDSAVYLCASRGGTGDQETQYFGPGTRLLVL.